This TCR beta chain originates from a study of cytomegalovirus exposure and HLA in healthy donors. Germline V CDR1 and CDR2: MNHEY, SMNVEV (reference sequence). The germline V and J ends were trimmed by 4 bases and 3 bases, with 14 bases remaining between them. The CDR3 sequence is 15 residues long. PCR involved 60 Vbeta and 13 Jbeta primers. The table came from immunoSEQ multiplex PCR; TCRdb's copy has only in-frame clones and leaves some out. The sample table includes under 130,000 clones. The TCR sequence derives from a middle-aged man in good health and CMV-seronegative. Material for sequencing was PBMCs. The V call is TRBV27, the J call TRBJ2-3; tentative D call: TRBD2 (6 bases). The CDR3 loop is CASSSLGGVTDTQYF. The CDR3, as DNA: TGTGCCAGCAGTTCTCTGGGCGGGGTAACAGATACGCAGTATTTT.